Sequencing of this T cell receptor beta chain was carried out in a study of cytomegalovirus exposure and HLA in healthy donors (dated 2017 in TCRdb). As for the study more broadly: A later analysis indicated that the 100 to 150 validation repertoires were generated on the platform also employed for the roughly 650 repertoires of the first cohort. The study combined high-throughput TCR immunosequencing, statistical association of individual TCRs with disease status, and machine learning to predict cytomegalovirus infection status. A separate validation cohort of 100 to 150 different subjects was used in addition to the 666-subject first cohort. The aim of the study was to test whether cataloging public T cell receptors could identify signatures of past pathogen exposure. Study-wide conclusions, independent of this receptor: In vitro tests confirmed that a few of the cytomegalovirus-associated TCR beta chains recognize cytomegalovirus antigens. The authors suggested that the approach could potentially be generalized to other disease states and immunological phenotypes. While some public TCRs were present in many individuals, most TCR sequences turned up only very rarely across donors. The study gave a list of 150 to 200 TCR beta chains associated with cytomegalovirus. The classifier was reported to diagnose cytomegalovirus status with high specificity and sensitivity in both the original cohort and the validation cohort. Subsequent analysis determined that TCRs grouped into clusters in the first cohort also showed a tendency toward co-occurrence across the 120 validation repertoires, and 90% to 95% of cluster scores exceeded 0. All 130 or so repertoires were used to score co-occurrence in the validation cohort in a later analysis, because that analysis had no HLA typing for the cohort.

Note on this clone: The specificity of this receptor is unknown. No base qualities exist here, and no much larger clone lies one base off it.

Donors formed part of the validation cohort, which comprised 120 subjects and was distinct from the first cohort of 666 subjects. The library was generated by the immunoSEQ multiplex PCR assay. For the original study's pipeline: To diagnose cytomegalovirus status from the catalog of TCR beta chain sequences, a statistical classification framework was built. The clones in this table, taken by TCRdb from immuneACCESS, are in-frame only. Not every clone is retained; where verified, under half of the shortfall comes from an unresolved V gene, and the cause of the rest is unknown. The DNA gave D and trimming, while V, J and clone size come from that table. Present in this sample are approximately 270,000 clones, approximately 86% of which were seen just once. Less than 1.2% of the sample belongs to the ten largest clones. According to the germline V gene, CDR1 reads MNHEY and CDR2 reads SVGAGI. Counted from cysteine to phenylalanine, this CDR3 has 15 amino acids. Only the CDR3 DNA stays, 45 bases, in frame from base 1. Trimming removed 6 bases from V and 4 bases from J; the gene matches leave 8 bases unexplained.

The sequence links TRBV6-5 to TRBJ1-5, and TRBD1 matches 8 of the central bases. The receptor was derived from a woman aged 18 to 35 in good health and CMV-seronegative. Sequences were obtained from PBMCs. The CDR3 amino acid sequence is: CASRSQGAWNQPQHF. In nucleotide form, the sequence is TGTGCCAGCAGGAGTCAGGGGGCCTGGAATCAGCCCCAGCATTTT.